The rows below give T cell receptor beta chains drawn from one sample of a study of long-term antiretroviral therapy in people with HIV. Sequencing used immunoSEQ multiplex PCR; TCRdb keeps in-frame clones, though not all of them. The repertoire consists of approximately 12,000 clones, with 82% occurring once and the leading ten covering 15% to 20%. The sequences come from unsorted PBMCs, collected roughly 8 years after starting antiretroviral therapy. The source is a man in his fifties with HIV. Each CDR3 is given with its conserved first and last residue. The order of the fields is CDR3 protein, CDR3 DNA, J gene, V gene, D gene, clone size. D genes are given only for firm matches. Clone sizes are given selectively: once, few, many, or a class where the clone is expanded.

CDR3: CASSADSYEQYF
DNA: TGTGCCAGCAGTGCGGATTCCTACGAGCAGTACTTC
J: TRBJ2-7
V: TRBV6-5
D: -
size: -

CDR3: CASSSINTAFVESYNEQFF
DNA: TGTGCCAGCAGCTCCATAAATACAGCATTTGTCGAATCCTACAATGAGCAGTTCTTC
J: TRBJ2-1
V: TRBV7-9
D: -
size: -

CDR3: CASSLETGATYLYEQYF
DNA: TGTGCCAGCAGCTTGGAAACAGGGGCCACCTACCTCTACGAGCAGTACTTC
J: TRBJ2-7
V: TRBV5-8
D: TRBD1
size: -

CDR3: CSVGPPGAPGELFF
DNA: TGCAGCGTTGGCCCCCCGGGGGCGCCCGGGGAGCTGTTTTTT
J: TRBJ2-2
V: TRBV29-1
D: -
size: -

CDR3: CASSLAGLAEKLFF
DNA: TGTGCCAGCAGCTTAGCCGGGTTAGCCGAAAAACTGTTTTTT
J: TRBJ1-4
V: TRBV7-9
D: -
size: -

CDR3: CASSQDRQTNYGYTF
DNA: TGTGCCAGCAGCCAAGATAGGCAGACTAACTATGGCTACACCTTC
J: TRBJ1-2
V: TRBV4-2
D: -
size: -

CDR3: CATSRDRGWGGPNTEAFF
DNA: TGTGCCACCAGCAGAGATCGGGGCTGGGGCGGGCCGAACACTGAAGCTTTCTTT
J: TRBJ1-1
V: TRBV15
D: -
size: -

CDR3: CASSLTTYNSPLHF
DNA: TGTGCCAGCAGCTTAACCACTTATAATTCACCCCTCCACTTT
J: TRBJ1-6
V: TRBV7-3
D: -
size: -

CDR3: CASSSGVRSYEQYF
DNA: TGTGCCAGCAGTTCCGGGGTTCGCTCCTACGAGCAGTACTTC
J: TRBJ2-7
V: TRBV27
D: -
size: -

CDR3: CASSPQGDPREQYF
DNA: TGTGCCAGCAGCCCACAAGGGGATCCGCGCGAGCAGTACTTC
J: TRBJ2-7
V: TRBV9
D: -
size: -

CDR3: CASSKAGRDRGSSNQPQHF
DNA: TGTGCCAGCAGCAAAGCGGGCCGGGACAGGGGGTCTAGCAATCAGCCCCAGCATTTT
J: TRBJ1-5
V: TRBV21-1
D: -
size: -

CDR3: CASSVGLAGGNEQFF
DNA: TGTGCCAGCAGCGTAGGTCTAGCGGGGGGGAATGAGCAGTTCTTC
J: TRBJ2-1
V: TRBV9
D: TRBD2
size: -

CDR3: CASSVGVAGRTDTQYF
DNA: TGTGCCAGCAGCGTAGGGGTAGCGGGGCGCACAGATACGCAGTATTTT
J: TRBJ2-3
V: TRBV9
D: TRBD2
size: -

CDR3: CASSLGSTDTQYF
DNA: TGTGCCAGCAGCTTAGGGAGCACAGATACGCAGTATTTT
J: TRBJ2-3
V: TRBV13
D: -
size: -

CDR3: CASSVTGIQETQYF
DNA: TGTGCCAGCAGTGTTACAGGGATCCAAGAGACCCAGTACTTC
J: TRBJ2-5
V: TRBV2
D: -
size: -

CDR3: CASSLNEGVNF
DNA: TGTGCCAGCAGCTTAAACGAGGGGGTAAACTTC
J: TRBJ2-7
V: TRBV7-8
D: -
size: -

CDR3: CASIPLTHAEGYTF
DNA: TGTGCCAGCATCCCATTGACCCATGCGGAGGGCTACACCTTC
J: TRBJ1-2
V: TRBV5-8
D: -
size: -

CDR3: CASSLQGAYEQYF
DNA: TGTGCCAGCAGTTTGCAGGGGGCCTACGAGCAGTACTTC
J: TRBJ2-7
V: TRBV27
D: TRBD1
size: once

CDR3: CASTADSGELFF
DNA: TGTGCCAGCACTGCAGACAGCGGGGAGCTGTTTTTT
J: TRBJ2-2
V: TRBV27
D: -
size: -

CDR3: CASSEAIGRVGNQPQHF
DNA: TGTGCCAGCAGTGAAGCTATCGGACGGGTCGGGAATCAGCCCCAGCATTTT
J: TRBJ1-5
V: TRBV2
D: -
size: -

CDR3: CASSSRGVSSYNEQFF
DNA: TGTGCCAGCAGCTCCCGTGGGGTTAGCTCCTACAATGAGCAGTTCTTC
J: TRBJ2-1
V: TRBV9
D: -
size: -

CDR3: CATSSVAGIYNEQFF
DNA: TGTGCCACCAGCAGCGTAGCGGGCATCTACAATGAGCAGTTCTTC
J: TRBJ2-1
V: TRBV15
D: TRBD2
size: few

CDR3: CASSAGGDTQYF
DNA: TGTGCCAGCAGCGCCGGGGGAGATACGCAGTATTTT
J: TRBJ2-3
V: TRBV13
D: -
size: -

CDR3: CASSAWTGYQPQHF
DNA: TGTGCCAGTAGTGCCTGGACAGGCTATCAGCCCCAGCATTTT
J: TRBJ1-5
V: TRBV19
D: TRBD1
size: -

CDR3: CASSWDTTYEQYF
DNA: TGCGCCAGCAGTTGGGACACCACCTACGAGCAGTACTTC
J: TRBJ2-7
V: TRBV5-1
D: -
size: few

CDR3: CASSPPGYRDNTGELFF
DNA: TGTGCCAGCAGCCCGCCAGGATACAGGGATAACACCGGGGAGCTGTTTTTT
J: TRBJ2-2
V: TRBV11-3
D: -
size: -

CDR3: CASSQPGQGYYGYTF
DNA: TGTGCCAGCAGTCAACCGGGACAGGGGTACTATGGCTACACCTTC
J: TRBJ1-2
V: TRBV6-5
D: TRBD1
size: -

CDR3: CASSYRVIKTQYF
DNA: TGTGCCAGCAGTTACAGGGTGATTAAGACCCAGTACTTC
J: TRBJ2-5
V: TRBV27
D: -
size: -

CDR3: CSVEGTGYEQYF
DNA: TGCAGCGTTGAGGGGACAGGCTACGAGCAGTACTTC
J: TRBJ2-7
V: TRBV29-1
D: TRBD1
size: -

CDR3: CASSPDSINEQYF
DNA: TGTGCCAGCTCCCCCGACAGCATCAACGAGCAGTACTTC
J: TRBJ2-7
V: TRBV18
D: -
size: -

CDR3: CASSLAGRSYEQYF
DNA: TGTGCCAGCAGCTTAGCGGGGAGATCCTACGAGCAGTACTTC
J: TRBJ2-7
V: TRBV7-9
D: -
size: -

CDR3: CATFDLRGFTDTQYF
DNA: TGTGCCACTTTTGACCTCCGGGGGTTCACAGATACGCAGTATTTT
J: TRBJ2-3
V: TRBV2
D: -
size: -

CDR3: CASSIDLGSLNSPLHF
DNA: TGTGCCAGTAGTATTGACTTAGGCAGTCTTAATTCACCCCTCCACTTT
J: TRBJ1-6
V: TRBV19
D: -
size: -

CDR3: CASSLRDTGELFF
DNA: TGCGCCAGCAGCTTGCGTGACACCGGGGAGCTGTTTTTT
J: TRBJ2-2
V: TRBV5-1
D: -
size: -

CDR3: CASSLPGGDSTDTQYF
DNA: TGCGCCAGCAGCCTCCCAGGGGGCGATAGCACAGATACGCAGTATTTT
J: TRBJ2-3
V: TRBV5-1
D: TRBD1
size: -

CDR3: CASSQERGLSYNEQFF
DNA: TGCGCCAGCAGCCAAGAACGCGGTCTATCCTACAATGAGCAGTTCTTC
J: TRBJ2-1
V: TRBV4-1
D: -
size: -

CDR3: CASSLGLAGEQFF
DNA: TGTGCCAGCAGCTTAGGACTAGCGGGGGAGCAGTTCTTC
J: TRBJ2-1
V: TRBV7-2
D: TRBD2
size: -

CDR3: CASSQRGGGTEAFF
DNA: TGTGCCAGCAGCCAGAGAGGGGGAGGAACTGAAGCTTTCTTT
J: TRBJ1-1
V: TRBV11-2
D: -
size: -

CDR3: CASSGGLISGNTIYF
DNA: TGCGCCAGCAGCGGGGGACTGATCTCTGGAAACACCATATATTTT
J: TRBJ1-3
V: TRBV5-1
D: -
size: -

CDR3: CSVDAPGQASYEQYF
DNA: TGCAGCGTTGACGCTCCGGGACAGGCGTCCTACGAGCAGTACTTC
J: TRBJ2-7
V: TRBV29-1
D: TRBD1
size: -

CDR3: CASSLLAGGATDTQYF
DNA: TGTGCCAGCAGTTTACTAGCGGGGGGAGCGACAGATACGCAGTATTTT
J: TRBJ2-3
V: TRBV2
D: TRBD2
size: -

CDR3: CASSLGQDSYEQYF
DNA: TGTGCCAGCAGCTTAGGACAGGACTCCTACGAGCAGTACTTC
J: TRBJ2-7
V: TRBV7-9
D: -
size: -

CDR3: CASSLSTGLSYEQYF
DNA: TGTGCCAGCAGTTTATCGACAGGGTTAAGCTACGAGCAGTACTTC
J: TRBJ2-7
V: TRBV27
D: TRBD1
size: -

CDR3: CSVERRSQGILKNGYTF
DNA: TGCAGCGTTGAACGGCGGTCTCAGGGCATTCTCAAAAATGGCTACACCTTC
J: TRBJ1-2
V: TRBV29-1
D: -
size: once

CDR3: CSVGLTDTQYF
DNA: TGCAGCGTTGGATTAACAGATACGCAGTATTTT
J: TRBJ2-3
V: TRBV29-1
D: -
size: -

CDR3: CASSGATNEKLFF
DNA: TGTGCCAGCAGCGGGGCGACTAATGAAAAACTGTTTTTT
J: TRBJ1-4
V: TRBV6-5
D: -
size: -

CDR3: CASSTPTDTQYF
DNA: TGTGCCAGCAGCACCCCCACAGATACGCAGTATTTT
J: TRBJ2-3
V: TRBV13
D: -
size: once

CDR3: CASSLSLGNTEAFF
DNA: TGTGCCAGCAGTTTATCGTTGGGGAACACTGAAGCTTTCTTT
J: TRBJ1-1
V: TRBV27
D: -
size: few

CDR3: CSVWTGGGEQYF
DNA: TGCAGCGTCTGGACAGGGGGCGGCGAGCAGTACTTC
J: TRBJ2-7
V: TRBV29-1
D: TRBD1
size: -

CDR3: CASSPPRVGAYEQYF
DNA: TGTGCCAGCAGTCCCCCCCGGGTGGGGGCCTACGAGCAGTACTTC
J: TRBJ2-7
V: TRBV6-6
D: -
size: -

CDR3: CASRPTSGTGETQYF
DNA: TGTGCCAGCAGACCGACTAGCGGGACGGGAGAGACCCAGTACTTC
J: TRBJ2-5
V: TRBV6-1
D: TRBD2
size: -

CDR3: CASSRDSRGTDTQYF
DNA: TGTGCCAGCAGTAGGGACAGTAGGGGGACAGATACGCAGTATTTT
J: TRBJ2-3
V: TRBV6-6
D: TRBD1
size: -

CDR3: CASSQLFDPDTQYF
DNA: TGTGCCAGCAGCCAACTTTTTGATCCAGATACGCAGTATTTT
J: TRBJ2-3
V: TRBV11-2
D: -
size: -

CDR3: CAWSDRTYEQYF
DNA: TGTGCCTGGAGTGACAGGACCTACGAGCAGTACTTC
J: TRBJ2-7
V: TRBV30
D: -
size: -

CDR3: CASSPLPAPDTQYF
DNA: TGTGCCAGCAGCCCCCTTCCGGCCCCAGATACGCAGTATTTT
J: TRBJ2-3
V: TRBV7-6
D: -
size: -